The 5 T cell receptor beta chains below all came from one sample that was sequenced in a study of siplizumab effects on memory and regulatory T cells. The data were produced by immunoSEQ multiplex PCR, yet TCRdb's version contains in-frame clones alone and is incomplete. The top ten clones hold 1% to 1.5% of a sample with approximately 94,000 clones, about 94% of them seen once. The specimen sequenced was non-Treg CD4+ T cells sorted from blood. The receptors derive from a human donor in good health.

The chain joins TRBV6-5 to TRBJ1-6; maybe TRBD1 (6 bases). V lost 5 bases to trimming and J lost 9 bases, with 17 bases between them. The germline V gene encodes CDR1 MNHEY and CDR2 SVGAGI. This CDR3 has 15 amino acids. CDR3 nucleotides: TGTGCCAGCAGTAGGGGGGGCAGGGACGGTTCACCCCTCCACTTT. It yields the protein CASSRGGRDGSPLHF.

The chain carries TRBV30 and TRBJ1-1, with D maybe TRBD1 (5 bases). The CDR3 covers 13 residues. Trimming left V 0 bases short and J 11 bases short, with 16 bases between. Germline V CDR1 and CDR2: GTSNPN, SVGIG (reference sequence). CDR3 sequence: CAWSVSRGDRAFF. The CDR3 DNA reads TGTGCCTGGAGTGTATCCCGTGGGGACCGGGCTTTCTTT.

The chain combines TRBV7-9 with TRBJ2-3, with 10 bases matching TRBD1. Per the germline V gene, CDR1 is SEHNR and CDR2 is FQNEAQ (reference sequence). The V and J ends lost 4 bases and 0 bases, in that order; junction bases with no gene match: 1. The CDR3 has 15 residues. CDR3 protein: CASSWDRGSTDTQYF. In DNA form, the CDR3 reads TGTGCCAGCAGCTGGGACAGGGGTAGCACAGATACGCAGTATTTT. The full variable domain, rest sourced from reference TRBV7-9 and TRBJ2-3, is DTGVSQNPRHKITKRGQNVTFRCDPISEHNRLYWYRQTLGQGPEFLTYFQNEAQLEKSRLLSDRFSAERPKGSFSTLEIQRTEQGDSAMYLCASSWDRGSTDTQYFGPGTRLTVL.

CDR3 protein: CASTDRSNQPQHF. The CDR3 DNA follows: TGTGCCAGCACCGACAGGAGCAATCAGCCCCAGCATTTT. The chain couples TRBV19 to TRBJ1-5; D might be TRBD1 (6 bases). With 9 bases removed from V and 1 base from J, the gap between germline ends came to 10 bases. The CDR3 sequence is 13 residues long. The germline gives CDR1 LNHDA, CDR2 SQIVND (reference sequence).

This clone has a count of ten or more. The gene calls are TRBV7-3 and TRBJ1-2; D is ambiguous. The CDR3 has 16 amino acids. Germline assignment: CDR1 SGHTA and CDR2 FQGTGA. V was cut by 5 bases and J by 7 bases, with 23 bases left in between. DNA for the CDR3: TGTGCCAGCAGCCCAGGCGTCTTGTTACGAGAAGGTGGCTACACCTTC. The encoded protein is CASSPGVLLREGGYTF.